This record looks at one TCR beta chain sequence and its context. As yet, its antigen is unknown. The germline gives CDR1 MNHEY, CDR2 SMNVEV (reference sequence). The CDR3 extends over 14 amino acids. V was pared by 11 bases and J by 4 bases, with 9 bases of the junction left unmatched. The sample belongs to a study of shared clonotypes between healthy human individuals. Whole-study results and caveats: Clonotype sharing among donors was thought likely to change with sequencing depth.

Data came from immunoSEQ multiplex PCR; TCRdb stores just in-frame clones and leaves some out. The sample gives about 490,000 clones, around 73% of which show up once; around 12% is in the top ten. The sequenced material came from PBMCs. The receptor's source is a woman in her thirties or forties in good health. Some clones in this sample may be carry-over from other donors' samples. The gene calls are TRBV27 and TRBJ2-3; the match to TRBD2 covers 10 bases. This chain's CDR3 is CAGLAGAAPDTQYF. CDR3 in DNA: TGTGCCGGGCTAGCGGGAGCGGCCCCAGATACGCAGTATTTT.